Listed here are 25 T cell receptor beta chains from one sample, sequenced in a study of blood T cell repertoires in COVID-19. Here immunoSEQ multiplex PCR was the method, and the copy in TCRdb shows in-frame clones only, minus some. In the table there are 350,000 or so clones, around 90% of which are singletons. Sequencing was done on a sample of peripheral blood. These receptors were obtained from a woman aged 55-75 years with COVID-19, enrolled during active disease.

The chain is built from TRBV30 and TRBJ1-3, with 7 nucleotides matching TRBD1. V shed 4 bases, J shed 4 bases, and the junction held 4 bases outside the gene matches. This CDR3 contains 13 residues. The germline V gene encodes CDR1 GTSNPN and CDR2 SVGIG (reference sequence). The CDR3 DNA is TGTGCCTGGAATACAGGGGAAGGAAACACCATATATTTT. It yields the protein CAWNTGEGNTIYF.

This chain joins TRBV10-1 and TRBJ2-5; 7 bases align to TRBD1. Germline V lookup: CDR1 WNHNN, CDR2 SYGVQD (reference sequence). V trimming: 3 bases; J trimming: 1 base; junction bases outside the gene matches: 2. The CDR3 is 14 residues long. CDR3 nucleotide sequence: TGCGCCAGCAGTGAAGGGACAGTCCAAGAGACCCAGTACTTC. It translates to CASSEGTVQETQYF.

V usage is TRBV30 and J usage is TRBJ1-3, with D unclear. The CDR3 covers 13 residues. Germline CDR1 GTSNPN, CDR2 SVGIG (reference sequence). With 1 base removed from V and 0 bases from J, the gap between germline ends came to 4 bases. CDR3 residues: CAWSGNSGNTIYF. The CDR3 region has the DNA TGTGCCTGGAGTGGTAACTCTGGAAACACCATATATTTT.

The chain employs TRBV28 and TRBJ2-7; 9 positions agree with TRBD1. CDR1 and CDR2 (germline): MDHEN, SYDVKM. V trimming: 3 bases; J trimming: 7 bases; junction bases outside the gene matches: 10. The CDR3 is 15 amino acids. CDR3 protein: CASSFTGTGWGEQYF. The DNA of the CDR3 is TGTGCCAGCAGTTTTACCGGGACAGGGTGGGGGGAGCAGTACTTC.

The V and J genes are TRBV27 and TRBJ1-1; D unresolved. V lost 10 bases, J lost 1 base, and 13 bases lay in between. Germline CDR1 is MNHEY and CDR2 is SMNVEV (reference sequence). The CDR3 has 13 residues. The CDR3 nucleotides read TGTGCCATCTCCCGGGGAAGGAACACTGAAGCTTTCTTT. It codes for CAISRGRNTEAFF.

The rearrangement uses TRBV18 and TRBJ2-2; TRBD1 matches at 9 bases. CDR3 length: 15 amino acids. V trimming: 5 bases; J trimming: 1 base; junction bases outside the gene matches: 2. Germline CDR1 reads KGHSH; CDR2 reads LQKENI. The CDR3 coding sequence is TGTGCCAGCTCATGGACAGGGGTGAACACCGGGGAGCTGTTTTTT. Translated, it gives CASSWTGVNTGELFF.

The chain is built from TRBV3-1 (or the pseudogene TRBV3-2) and TRBJ2-1; D call uncertain. CDR3 length equals 19 residues. CDR1 is LGHDT and CDR2 is YNNKEL in the germline V gene (reference sequence). Trimming shortened V by 1 base and J by 0 bases, and 19 bases separated the two germline ends. CDR3 protein: CASSQVTHSSYRSYNEQFF. CDR3 coding DNA: TGTGCCAGCAGCCAAGTAACCCATTCGAGTTACCGCTCCTACAATGAGCAGTTCTTC.

The chain couples TRBV19 to TRBJ2-1; possible D gene TRBD1, 5 bases. V lost 2 bases, J lost 2 bases, and 7 bases lay in between. Germline V gives CDR1 LNHDA, CDR2 SQIVND (reference sequence). The CDR3 extends over 14 amino acids. CDR3 protein: CASSISGTYNEQFF. CDR3 nucleotides: TGTGCCAGTAGTATATCAGGGACCTACAATGAGCAGTTCTTC.

This clone was detected ten times or more. The chain has TRBV2 and TRBJ2-7, with D possibly TRBD1 on 6 matching bases. The V end lost 2 bases, the J end lost 3 bases, and 14 bases lay between the germline ends. This CDR3 has 15 residues. Germline loops: CDR1 SNHLY, CDR2 FYNNEI. The CDR3 loop is CASSELDRSIYEQYF. The CDR3 nucleotides read TGTGCCAGCAGTGAACTGGACAGAAGCATCTACGAGCAGTACTTC.

The chain combines TRBV9 with TRBJ1-1; 7 bases match TRBD1. The germline V gene has CDR1 SGDLS and CDR2 YYNGEE. Trimming at V came to 3 bases and at J to 2 bases, leaving 7 bases not matched to a gene. CDR3 length: 15 residues. The CDR3 protein is CASSAQGQLNTEAFF. The CDR3 DNA reads TGTGCCAGCAGCGCACAGGGACAGCTAAACACTGAAGCTTTCTTT.

This rearrangement joins TRBV5-1 to TRBJ2-7; D uncertain. The V gene lost 2 bases and the J gene lost 0 bases, with 9 bases spanning the gap. This CDR3 is 14 amino acids long. Germline CDR1 is SGHRS and CDR2 is YFSETQ. CDR3 region: CASSFFESSYEQYF. The CDR3 nucleotides read TGCGCCAGCAGCTTTTTTGAGAGCTCCTACGAGCAGTACTTC.

V and J are TRBV28 and TRBJ2-1; a weak D match, TRBD1 (5 bases). The CDR3 sequence is 14 residues long. The V gene lost 6 bases and the J gene lost 8 bases, with 17 bases spanning the gap. Per germline, CDR1 MDHEN and CDR2 SYDVKM. CDR3 protein: CASRPMGQGYEQFF. The CDR3 DNA sequence: TGTGCCAGCAGACCGATGGGGCAGGGATATGAGCAGTTCTTC.

The rearrangement links TRBV7-8 to TRBJ2-4; D perhaps matches TRBD1 (6 bases). The CDR3 has 14 amino acids. V lost 0 bases, J lost 6 bases, and 9 bases lay in between. Germline V lookup: CDR1 SGHVS, CDR2 FQNEAQ. CDR3 sequence (DNA): TGTGCCAGCAGCTTAGCGAACAGGGCAAACATTCAGTACTTC. It encodes CASSLANRANIQYF.

In DNA, the CDR3 is TGTGCCAGCAGCCCTGGGCGGGTTACCTCTGGAAACACCATATATTTT. Translation: CASSPGRVTSGNTIYF. V is TRBV7-9 and J is TRBJ1-3; D gene unclear. The CDR3 has 16 amino acids. Trimming stripped 5 bases from V and 0 bases from J, with 14 bases between. Germline V CDR1 and CDR2: SEHNR, FQNEAQ (reference sequence).

CDR3 sequence: CASSPAGHYNEQFF. CDR3 nucleotide sequence: TGTGCCAGCAGCCCCGCGGGGCACTACAATGAGCAGTTCTTC. The chain has TRBV6-5 and TRBJ2-1; possible D gene TRBD2, 6 bases. Trimming took 6 bases from V and 3 from J, leaving 12 bases between them. CDR1 is MNHEY and CDR2 is SVGAGI in the germline V gene. CDR3 length equals 14 residues.

The chain is built from TRBV29-1 and TRBJ1-2, with a tentative D call TRBD1 (5 bases). V lost 2 bases and J lost 7, with 17 bases in between. Germline V lookup: CDR1 SQVTM, CDR2 ANQGSEA. CDR3 length: 14 residues. The CDR3 DNA sequence: TGCAGCGTTGAATGGGGGAGGAGGGCCAGTGGCTACACCTTC. Translation: CSVEWGRRASGYTF.

The CDR3 loop reads CASSRDRSTGNTIYF. CDR3 in DNA: TGTGCCAGCAGCCGGGACAGGTCTACTGGAAACACCATATATTTT. The chain uses TRBV2 and TRBJ1-3, with 8 bases identical to TRBD1. The germline gives CDR1 SNHLY, CDR2 FYNNEI. The CDR3 loop spans 15 amino acids. V shed 6 bases, J shed 2 bases, and the junction held 6 bases outside the gene matches.

This clone showed up just a few times. The chain is built from TRBV5-4 and TRBJ1-2; D remains ambiguous. The CDR3 contains 16 residues. The V end was cut by 4 bases, the J end by 1 base, with 17 bases between. Germline values: CDR1 SGHNT, CDR2 YYREEE (reference sequence). For the CDR3, the DNA is TGTGCCAGCAGCCCTCGTGGGCAACTGAATAACTATGGCTACACCTTC. Translating gives CASSPRGQLNNYGYTF.

This clone was detected only a few times. The chain has TRBV29-1 and TRBJ1-1, with 7 nucleotides matching TRBD1. V lost 5 bases and J lost 8; bases outside the gene matches: 11. Germline V gene lookup returns CDR1 SQVTM and CDR2 ANQGSEA. The CDR3 is 13 amino acids. The CDR3 region has the DNA TGCAGCGTTACCCATAGTTGGGACAGCGAAGCTTTCTTT. Protein: CSVTHSWDSEAFF.

In DNA, the CDR3 is TGTGCCACCAGTGACATCAGGGGGGTGGTTGGCAATCAGCCCCAGCATTTT. It encodes CATSDIRGVVGNQPQHF. The chain couples TRBV24-1 to TRBJ1-5, with 7 positions matching TRBD1. There are 17 residues in the CDR3. Per the germline V gene, CDR1 is KGHDR and CDR2 is SFDVKD. V lost 4 bases, J lost 2 bases, and 10 bases stayed unmatched.

The V call is TRBV6-2 or TRBV6-3, the J call TRBJ1-4; 7 bases line up with TRBD1. V lost 4 bases to trimming and J lost 3 bases; unmatched junction nucleotides: 8. There are 16 residues in the CDR3. The germline CDR1 and CDR2 sequences are MNHEY and SVGEGT. DNA for the CDR3: TGTGCCAGCAGTTCCATAACAGGGGCGGCTAATGAAAAACTGTTTTTT. Translating it yields CASSSITGAANEKLFF.

This sequence joins TRBV5-4 and TRBJ2-6; TRBD1 matches 8 bases. CDR1 is SGHNT and CDR2 is YYREEE in the germline V gene (reference sequence). The CDR3 contains 16 residues. V lost 3 bases and J lost 10; bases outside the gene matches: 12. The CDR3 loop reads CASSSGQASLGNVLTF. The CDR3 region has the DNA TGTGCCAGCAGCTCGGGACAGGCGTCACTAGGGAACGTCCTGACTTTC.

The rearrangement uses TRBV5-6 and TRBJ1-1, with D uncertain. This CDR3 has 12 amino acids. Trimming took off 0 bases at V and 3 bases at J, with 3 bases between the two ends. The germline CDR1 and CDR2 sequences are SGHDT and YYEEEE. DNA of the CDR3: TGTGCCAGCAGCTTGGCTGACACTGAAGCTTTCTTT. Its translation is CASSLADTEAFF. The complete variable domain, with remaining parts taken from reference TRBV5-6 and TRBJ1-1, reads DAGVTQSPTHLIKTRGQQVTLRCSPKSGHDTVSWYQQALGQGPQFIFQYYEEEERQRGNFPDRFSGHQFPNYSSELNVNALLLGDSALYLCASSLADTEAFFGQGTRLTVV.

J is TRBJ2-2 and V is TRBV7-3, with D perhaps matching TRBD2 (6 bases). V was shortened by 2 bases and J by 0 bases, with 10 bases between the two germline ends. CDR3 size: 16 residues. CDR1 is SGHTA and CDR2 is FQGTGA in the germline V gene. The chain's CDR3 is CASSLGGQANTGELFF. The CDR3 DNA follows: TGTGCCAGCAGCTTAGGAGGGCAGGCGAACACCGGGGAGCTGTTTTTT.

The rearrangement uses TRBV11-3 and TRBJ2-2; TRBD1 aligns across 9 bases. Germline CDR1 is SGHNT and CDR2 is YENEEA. V shed 4 bases, J shed 6 bases, and the junction held 6 bases outside the gene matches. The CDR3 sequence is 15 residues long. For the CDR3, the DNA is TGTGCCAGCAGCTCAAGGACAGGGGAAGCCGGGGAGCTGTTTTTT. Its protein product is CASSSRTGEAGELFF.